This record covers a single TCR beta chain. Its antigen is unidentified. The CDR3 length is 12 residues. Germline V gives CDR1 DFQATT, CDR2 SNEGSKA (reference sequence). The ends were cut back, 2 bases at V and 6 bases at J, with 9 bases in the middle. Pregnant or lactating patients were excluded, as were those with uncontrolled infection or other autoimmune disease. Cells are PBMCs isolated from roughly 9.3 ml of fresh blood. TCR beta CDR3 regions were amplified from RNA transcripts. The primer set for the first-round RT-PCR of the TCR CDR3 was HTBI. In TCRdb, the multiplex PCR reads were re-called with MiXCR into one record per CDR3 protein. The sample gives about 640,000 distinct CDR3 sequences, around 20% of which show up once; 34% is in the top ten. This specimen comes from a study of T cells in Graves' hyperthyroidism and ophthalmopathy. Study information: Staff took peripheral blood when the initial diagnosis was made, before any treatment began.

Study conclusions and caveats: From stable hyperthyroidism, ophthalmopathy was separated by a 13 V-J model.

This clonotype was sampled from a man younger than 40 with Graves' ophthalmopathy. Sequenced sample: blood. The chain employs TRBV20-1 and TRBJ2-3, with unresolved D. The CDR3 nucleotides read TGCAGTGCTAGATACGTGGGGGATACGCAGTATTTT. It translates to CSARYVGDTQYF.